This T cell receptor (beta chain) derives from a study of metastatic and nonmetastatic thyroid tumors. Study at large: A comparison of repertoires was made across blood and tumor or nodule tissue from malignant and benign thyroid patients. General study results and limits: Relative to benign nodules, malignant thyroid tumors were reportedly characterized by significantly elevated TCR beta diversity in blood and tumor.

TCRdb used MiXCR to call clones anew from the PCR reads. Among roughly 4,700 clones, approximately 28% were seen once, and the ten largest hold over 15%. No patient received treatment before thyroid surgery. V dropped 3 bases and J dropped 1; count of bases not matched to a gene: 6. The CDR3 has 16 residues. Looked up from germline, CDR1 is LNHDA and CDR2 is SQIVND (reference sequence). Sample share makes this clone medium-sized (0.01 to 0.1%). Antigen unknown. The source material was adjacent normal tissue. This sequence originates from a female donor with papillary thyroid cancer or a benign thyroid nodule (not recorded which). Some clones in this sample may be carry-over from other donors' samples. The rearrangement uses TRBV19 and TRBJ2-3; 8 bases are shared with TRBD2. CDR3 in amino acids: CASSMAGGLGTDTQYF. The CDR3 nucleotides are TGTGCCAGTAGTATGGCGGGGGGATTGGGCACAGATACGCAGTATTTT.